This T cell receptor beta chain was sequenced during a study of blood T cell repertoires in COVID-19 (dated by TCRdb to the early 2020s). Study-level background: Collaborator samples came from the United States, Italy and Spain and covered acute and convalescent phases of COVID-19. Nearly every sample came with metadata listing a de-identified subject ID, COVID-19 status, age in years and sex. The prospective study material was composed of cDNA or gDNA derived from T cells, B-cell-depleted T cells, or PBMCs. Deeply sampled blood TCRbeta repertoires from subjects exposed to, actively infected with, or recovered from COVID-19 were included in the dataset. The repertoires were made available in a free public database intended to serve as a resource for research on the immune response to SARS-CoV-2. Where HLA class I and class II types were available, the types were taken from metadata supplied by the sample provider, not from assay-based typing. The samples were drawn from the first 160 participants of the ongoing ImmuneRACE study and from 1,254 subjects provided by 6 global collaborators.

Results the study describes overall, beyond this receptor: How much clinical and demographic metadata was included differed by source and by participant, and the metadata was provided uncurated.

Trimmed from V: 0 bases; trimmed from J: 6 bases; junction bases lacking a gene match: 5. Sequences SGHNT (CDR1) and YYREEE (CDR2) are obtained from the germline V gene (reference sequence). From its cysteine to its phenylalanine, the CDR3 spans 14 amino acids. Here the CDR3 DNA is all that survives: 42 bases in frame from base 1. The collaborating institutions used their own protocols to collect whole blood in K2EDTA tubes. For TCRbeta analysis, collaborator samples were shipped as frozen whole blood, as isolated PBMCs, or as DNA extracted from either sample type. Remarks on this clone: Which antigen it targets is not known. No base-level quality is on record; no much larger clone is a single base apart.

The immunoSEQ Assay, a bias-controlled multiplex PCR, was used to amplify TCRbeta CDR3 regions from genomic DNA. The paper's data handling went like this. Nucleated cell counts per sample were estimated from amplification of reference gene primers within the assay. To quantify the absolute abundance of each unique TCRbeta CDR3 rearrangement, sequence reads were collapsed and filtered. For each sample, productive Simpson clonality was calculated as the square root of Simpson's diversity index across productive rearrangements. Sourced from immuneACCESS, this table was stored by TCRdb with only in-frame sequences that have V and J called. A share of the clones is absent; for the studies checked, an unresolved V gene accounts for under half, and the remainder has no known explanation. The V and J calls and clone size come from that table; D and trimming were worked out from the DNA. The sample table records more than 95,000 clones; 82% of these occur just once. The top ten clonotypes cover approximately 18% of the sample.

The sequenced material came from peripheral blood. The chain joins TRBV5-4 to TRBJ2-7; 8 central bases correspond to TRBD1. The sequence came from an elderly man with acute or convalescent COVID-19. CDR3 loop: CASSLGQGSAEQYF. The DNA sequence reads TGTGCCAGCAGCTTGGGACAGGGGTCCGCCGAGCAGTACTTC.